This T cell receptor (beta chain) was obtained from a study of blood T cell repertoires in COVID-19. The germline V gene has CDR1 SGDLS and CDR2 YYNGEE. The CDR3 totals 16 residues. Trimming removed 2 bases from V and 0 bases from J, with 11 bases in between. This table comes from immunoSEQ multiplex PCR, and its TCRdb copy is limited to in-frame clones, with some not included. The profile shows more than 140,000 clones, around 84% of them singletons. This receptor was taken from a woman aged 55-69 years with acute or convalescent COVID-19. The chain uses TRBV9 and TRBJ2-2; maybe TRBD1 (6 bases). Sequencing was performed on peripheral blood. The CDR3 DNA reads TGTGCCAGCAGCGTTAGACAGGACCCGAACACCGGGGAGCTGTTTTTT. Residues: CASSVRQDPNTGELFF.